The 18 T cell receptor beta chains given below trace back to one sample, sequenced in a study of blood T cell repertoires in COVID-19. Sequencing was performed with immunoSEQ multiplex PCR; in TCRdb, only in-frame clones are kept and a portion is missing. This table holds some 210,000 clones, 84% found once. Sample: peripheral blood. The origin of the receptors is a woman between 70 and 85 years old with active or convalescent COVID-19.

The V gene is TRBV24-1, the J gene TRBJ2-1; D might be TRBD2 (6 bases). CDR3 length: 17 residues. Germline V gene sequence: CDR1 KGHDR, CDR2 SFDVKD. V was clipped by 9 bases and J by 7 bases, with 27 bases between them. CDR3 protein: CATGLIPEELASNEQFF. The CDR3 DNA is TGTGCCACCGGTCTAATCCCAGAGGAACTAGCTTCTAATGAGCAGTTCTTC.

The rearrangement links TRBV19 to TRBJ1-5; D might be TRBD1 (6 bases). Trimming took off 6 bases at V and 4 bases at J, with 10 bases between the two ends. Per germline, CDR1 LNHDA and CDR2 SQIVND (reference sequence). The CDR3 spans 13 residues. The CDR3 DNA reads TGTGCCAGTAGCCGACAGGAGAATCAGCCCCAGCATTTT. It codes for CASSRQENQPQHF.

This sequence joins TRBV2 and TRBJ2-7; 9 nucleotides match TRBD1. Germline loops: CDR1 SNHLY, CDR2 FYNNEI. V dropped 4 bases and J dropped 3; count of bases not matched to a gene: 10. CDR3 length: 16 amino acids. This CDR3 is CASSGEGGTGFYEQYF. Here the CDR3 DNA reads TGTGCCAGCAGTGGGGAAGGGGGGACAGGGTTCTACGAGCAGTACTTC.

This sequence joins TRBV9 and TRBJ2-1; D not certain. The ends were cut back, 0 bases at V and 9 bases at J, with 10 bases in the middle. The CDR3 totals 13 residues. Per the germline V gene, CDR1 is SGDLS and CDR2 is YYNGEE. The CDR3 DNA sequence: TGTGCCAGCAGCGTAGATCCTTGGAGTGAGCAGTTCTTC. It specifies CASSVDPWSEQFF. Supplemented by reference TRBV9 and TRBJ2-1, the full variable domain reads DSGVTQTPKHLITATGQRVTLRCSPRSGDLSVYWYQQSLDQGLQFLIQYYNGEERAKGNILERFSAQQFPDLHSELNLSSLELGDSALYFCASSVDPWSEQFFGPGTRLTVL.

The chain carries TRBV11-2 and TRBJ2-3; TRBD2 matches at 10 bases. The V and J ends lost 1 base and 0 bases, in that order; junction bases with no gene match: 7. The germline gives CDR1 SGHAT, CDR2 FQNNGV. This CDR3 is 18 amino acids long. CDR3 sequence reads: CASSLGLAGPSSTDTQYF. CDR3 nucleotide sequence: TGTGCCAGCAGCTTAGGACTAGCGGGCCCATCTAGCACAGATACGCAGTATTTT.

The table lists this clone with a few counts. The chain combines TRBV15 with TRBJ1-5; D gene uncertain. With 0 bases removed from V and 0 bases from J, the gap between germline ends came to 9 bases. Germline V gene lookup returns CDR1 LNHNV and CDR2 YYDKDF (reference sequence). The CDR3 length is 16 residues. The CDR3 reads CATSRDFGGSNQPQHF. CDR3 bases: TGTGCCACCAGCAGAGATTTTGGAGGTAGCAATCAGCCCCAGCATTTT.

V and J are TRBV29-1 and TRBJ2-3; 7 positions agree with TRBD2. This CDR3 has 14 amino acids. CDR1 and CDR2 (germline): SQVTM, ANQGSEA. V lost 3 bases, J lost 0 bases, and 3 bases stayed unmatched. In DNA form, the CDR3 reads TGCAGCGTTGATAGCGGGTTTAGCACAGATACGCAGTATTTT. It encodes CSVDSGFSTDTQYF.

The chain is built from TRBV21-1 and TRBJ1-2. TRBV21-1 is reported as a pseudogene. This CDR3 region has 13 residues. This CDR3 is CAKGGGLNYGYTF. The CDR3 nucleotides read TGTGCCAAAGGGGGGGGACTTAACTATGGCTACACCTTC.

The rearrangement uses TRBV5-1 and TRBJ2-1, with 7 bases that match TRBD2. CDR1 SGHRS and CDR2 YFSETQ come from the germline V gene. V gave up 4 bases and J gave up 0 bases; unmatched junction bases: 10. This CDR3 region has 17 residues. CDR3 bases: TGCGCCAGCAGCCTCGGGGCAGCGGGGTACTCCTACAATGAGCAGTTCTTC. Translating it yields CASSLGAAGYSYNEQFF. Full variable domain (missing parts from reference TRBV5-1 and TRBJ2-1): KAGVTQTPRYLIKTRGQQVTLSCSPISGHRSVSWYQQTPGQGLQFLFEYFSETQRNKGNFPGRFSGRQFSNSRSEMNVSTLELGDSALYLCASSLGAAGYSYNEQFFGPGTRLTVL.

V usage is TRBV28 and J usage is TRBJ1-2; 7 nucleotides match TRBD1. V gave up 8 bases and J gave up 8 bases; unmatched junction bases: 14. This CDR3 is built from 14 residues. The germline V gene has CDR1 MDHEN and CDR2 SYDVKM. Here the CDR3 DNA reads TGTGCCAGCTACCCCGGGACAGCGTTTGCGGGCTACACCTTC. This codes for CASYPGTAFAGYTF.

This clone was observed a single time. The genes are TRBV2 and TRBJ2-2; 8 nucleotides align to TRBD1. The CDR3 is made up of 13 amino acids. CDR1 and CDR2 (germline): SNHLY, FYNNEI. The J segment lost 4 bases and the V segment lost 7 bases, leaving 2 bases of the junction unmatched. Written as DNA, the CDR3 is TGTGCCAGCAAGACAGGGGTCACCGGGGAGCTGTTTTTT. Translation gives CASKTGVTGELFF.

The gene calls are TRBV19 and TRBJ2-7; tentative D call: TRBD2 (5 bases). This CDR3 is 14 amino acids long. Trimming removed 6 bases at V and 0 bases at J, with 12 bases between. Germline assignment: CDR1 LNHDA and CDR2 SQIVND (reference sequence). As DNA, the CDR3 is TGTGCCAGTAGGCCCCTCGGGGACTCCTACGAGCAGTACTTC. Translated, it gives CASRPLGDSYEQYF.

The chain employs TRBV23-1 and TRBJ2-2; 9 nucleotides agree with TRBD2. TRBV23-1 belongs to the ORF category, with a function that is uncertain. The CDR3 is 19 amino acids. J was trimmed by 8 bases and V by 6 bases; bases with no gene match: 22. Here the CDR3 reads CASSPPPSGTLPRGGELFF. The CDR3 DNA sequence: TGCGCCAGCAGCCCCCCCCCTAGCGGGACCCTGCCGAGGGGGGGGGAGCTGTTTTTT.

This clone occurred once. CDR3 sequence reads: CASSAGTGFTDTQYF. For the CDR3, the DNA is TGTGCCAGCAGTGCCGGGACAGGGTTCACAGATACGCAGTATTTT. This chain uses TRBV2 with TRBJ2-3; 9 nucleotides align to TRBD1. V shed 4 bases, J shed 2 bases, and the junction held 4 bases outside the gene matches. Germline V gives CDR1 SNHLY, CDR2 FYNNEI. The CDR3 totals 15 residues.

This rearrangement joins TRBV6-6 to TRBJ1-1, with D unresolved. The germline V gene encodes CDR1 MNHNY and CDR2 SVGAGI (reference sequence). This CDR3 contains 15 residues. Trimming took off 0 bases at V and 5 bases at J, with 13 bases between the two ends. The CDR3 DNA follows: TGTGCCAGCAGTTACTCGAGGCCCCCGCGAACTGAAGCTTTCTTT. Its protein is CASSYSRPPRTEAFF.

This chain links TRBV12-3 or TRBV12-4 with TRBJ1-1; TRBD1 might be the D (5 bases). This CDR3 comprises 12 residues. V lost 1 base and J lost 8, with 8 bases in between. As DNA, the CDR3 is TGTGCCAGCAGTTTAGTAAGGACAGAAGCTTTCTTT. Protein: CASSLVRTEAFF.

The chain is built from TRBV7-2 and TRBJ2-3, with no clear D. Trimming removed 4 bases at V and 2 bases at J, with 16 bases between. The germline gives CDR1 SGHTA, CDR2 FQGNSA. This CDR3 has 16 amino acids. The CDR3 nucleotides are TGTGCCAGCAGCTCAACGGCAGGTCTCTTCACAGATACGCAGTATTTT. It translates to CASSSTAGLFTDTQYF.

The table lists this clone with a count of one. The chain links TRBV14 to TRBJ2-3; D remains ambiguous. Germline CDR1 is SGHDN and CDR2 is FVKESK. This CDR3 is built from 13 residues. V dropped 1 base and J dropped 2 bases, with 4 bases sitting between them. CDR3: CASSQVNTDTQYF. DNA for the CDR3: TGTGCCAGCAGCCAAGTCAACACAGATACGCAGTATTTT. The variable domain in full, with the rest retrieved from reference TRBV14 and TRBJ2-3, is EAGVTQFPSHSVIEKGQTVTLRCDPISGHDNLYWYRRVMGKEIKFLLHFVKESKQDESGMPNNRFLAERTGGTYSTLKVQPAELEDSGVYFCASSQVNTDTQYFGPGTRLTVL.